Reported below is one TCR beta chain. Its antigen is currently unknown. The data belong to a study of identical twins. General study findings and limits: Interpretation of the results relied on cross-sectional statistical analysis and not on following the same donors. Weaker excess twin sharing was seen among beta out-of-frame sequences.

CDR3 size: 15 residues. With 0 bases removed from V and 9 bases from J, the gap between germline ends came to 20 bases. Germline V CDR1 and CDR2: DFQATT, SNEGSKA (reference sequence). With no exceptions, donors were healthy Caucasians. MiXCR, run by TCRdb on the 5' RACE reads, gives a single entry per CDR3 protein. The table includes some 1,600,000 distinct CDR3 sequences, under 35% detected once. The chain carries TRBV20-1 and TRBJ1-2; tentatively, D is TRBD1 (6 bases). Sequenced material: cord blood. This receptor was identified in a newborn girl in good health. CDR3 bases: TGCAGTGCTAGAGATCTTAATTGGCAGGGGATTCGCTACACCTTC. Translating gives CSARDLNWQGIRYTF.